This TCR beta chain was retrieved from a study of T cell responses to AZD1222 COVID-19 vaccine. Study-wide results and limits: Among spike-specific TCRs, nearly half reportedly target unmutated variant regions. Repertoire sampling was restricted to post-peak T cell response timepoints.

Trimming removed 2 bases at V and 4 bases at J, with 9 bases between. Per the germline V gene, CDR1 is SGHTA and CDR2 is FQGNSA. This CDR3 region has 14 residues. Generated by immunoSEQ multiplex PCR, the TCRdb table keeps only in-frame clones and is missing some. The sample shows about 190,000 clones, almost 95% of them seen only once. As regards this clone: The antigen remains unidentified.

The sequence came from an adult in good health. The chain is built from TRBV7-2 and TRBJ2-1, with D maybe TRBD2 (5 bases). The sequenced sample was peripheral blood, obtained on day 0 of AZD1222 vaccination. CDR3 nucleotide sequence: TGTGCCAGCAGCTTAAGGACTTCATACAATGAGCAGTTCTTC. Translation: CASSLRTSYNEQFF.